These 22 T cell receptor beta chains originate from one sample sequenced in a study of blood T cell repertoires in COVID-19. The assay was immunoSEQ multiplex PCR, and TCRdb's table has in-frame clones only and misses some. The sample holds around 140,000 clones, around 82% seen once. The sequencing input was peripheral blood. The receptors shown here come from a human donor in a cohort sampled during active COVID-19.

The chain uses TRBV3-1 (or the pseudogene TRBV3-2) and TRBJ1-5, with TRBD1 as a possible D gene (5 bases). Germline loops: CDR1 LGHDT, CDR2 YNNKEL (reference sequence). The CDR3 loop spans 13 amino acids. V was cut by 3 bases and J by 5 bases, with 8 bases left in between. CDR3 DNA: TGTGCCAGCAGCCAGGACACCTATCAGCCCCAGCATTTT. Encoded protein: CASSQDTYQPQHF.

The V and J genes are TRBV7-8 and TRBJ2-7; D is ambiguous. Germline CDR1 and CDR2: SGHVS and FQNEAQ. This CDR3 region has 13 residues. V was clipped by 2 bases and J by 5 bases, with 10 bases between them. CDR3 sequence (DNA): TGTGCCAGCAGCTTACCACCTTCTAACGAGCAGTACTTC. As protein: CASSLPPSNEQYF.

The chain couples TRBV5-1 to TRBJ1-1; 9 positions match TRBD1. The germline V gene encodes CDR1 SGHRS and CDR2 YFSETQ. The V segment lost 4 bases and the J segment 4 bases; nucleotides outside the gene matches: 8. This CDR3 comprises 15 residues. DNA for the CDR3: TGCGCCAGCAGCAAACAGGGGGCTCGGTCCACTGAAGCTTTCTTT. As protein: CASSKQGARSTEAFF.

The V and J genes are TRBV12-3 or TRBV12-4 and TRBJ1-5, with TRBD1 matching over 9 bases. V gave up 6 bases and J gave up 7 bases; unmatched junction bases: 4. This CDR3 region has 13 residues. As DNA, the CDR3 is TGTGCCAGCAGCCGGGACAGGGACCAGCCCCAGCATTTT. Translating gives CASSRDRDQPQHF.

This CDR3 is CASSYSLIQPQHF. In DNA form, the CDR3 reads TGTGCCAGCAGTTATAGTCTGATCCAGCCCCAGCATTTT. V usage is TRBV6-2 or TRBV6-3 and J usage is TRBJ1-5, with D uncertain. V lost 3 bases to trimming and J lost 7 bases, with 10 bases between them. The CDR3 spans 13 residues. Germline values: CDR1 MNHEY, CDR2 SVGEGT.

The chain carries TRBV15 and TRBJ1-6, with 7 nucleotides matching TRBD1. Germline trimming cut 3 bases from V and 4 bases from J; bases unmatched to any gene: 12. This CDR3 region has 18 residues. From germline, CDR1 is LNHNV and CDR2 YYDKDF (reference sequence). This chain's CDR3 is CATSRRTGGGYYNSPLHF. For the CDR3, the DNA is TGTGCCACCAGCAGGAGGACAGGTGGGGGATATTATAATTCACCCCTCCACTTT. The full variable domain, with the rest looked up from reference TRBV15 and TRBJ1-6, is DAMVIQNPRYQVTQFGKPVTLSCSQTLNHNVMYWYQQKSSQAPKLLFHYYDKDFNNEADTPDNFQSRRPNTSFCFLDIRSPGLGDTAMYLCATSRRTGGGYYNSPLHFGNGTRLTVT.

Remarks on this clone: The same CDR3 is also encoded by other DNA sequences in this sample. J is TRBJ2-7 and V is TRBV18; D possibly corresponds to TRBD2 (6 bases). This CDR3 is 13 amino acids long. The V end lost 3 bases, the J end lost 2 bases, and 8 bases lay between the germline ends. Germline CDR1 is KGHSH and CDR2 is LQKENI. CDR3 sequence reads: CASSPPGAYEQYV. In DNA form, the CDR3 reads TGTGCCAGCTCACCCCCGGGGGCCTACGAGCAGTACGTC.

This chain connects TRBV20-1 to TRBJ1-2, with 8 bases aligning to TRBD1. This CDR3 is built from 13 residues. The J segment lost 8 bases and the V segment lost 3 bases, leaving 8 bases of the junction unmatched. CDR1 and CDR2 (germline): DFQATT, SNEGSKA (reference sequence). In nucleotides, the CDR3 is TGCAGTGCTAGTGGGACAGGAAAATACGGCTACACCTTC. Its translation: CSASGTGKYGYTF.

This CDR3 reads CASSQTSGGSGANVLTF. In DNA form, the CDR3 reads TGTGCCAGTAGTCAGACTAGCGGGGGTTCTGGGGCCAACGTCCTGACTTTC. The J gene is TRBJ2-6, the V gene TRBV19; the match to TRBD2 covers 12 bases. The CDR3 has 17 amino acids. V shed 5 bases and J 1 base; nucleotides not matched to a gene: 3. Looked up from germline, CDR1 is LNHDA and CDR2 is SQIVND (reference sequence).

A few counts support this clone. The chain uses TRBV7-9 and TRBJ2-1, with a possible D match to TRBD2 (6 bases). With 2 bases removed from V and 3 bases from J, the gap between germline ends came to 8 bases. Germline-derived CDR1 and CDR2 are SEHNR and FQNEAQ (reference sequence). The CDR3 length is 14 residues. The CDR3 is CASSLTGDYNEQFF. The CDR3 nucleotides read TGTGCCAGCAGCTTAACGGGAGACTACAATGAGCAGTTCTTC.

The chain uses TRBV10-3 and TRBJ1-1; 11 bases map to TRBD1. The germline V gene has CDR1 ENHRY and CDR2 SYGVKD. The CDR3 runs 14 residues. With V trimmed by 11 bases and J by 2 bases, 7 bases remained unmatched. CDR3 sequence reads: CAARTGGRNTEAFF. The CDR3 DNA sequence: TGTGCCGCGAGGACAGGGGGCAGAAACACTGAAGCTTTCTTT.

The chain recombines TRBV18 with TRBJ2-1; 12 nucleotides agree with TRBD2. The CDR3 contains 16 residues. Germline assignment: CDR1 KGHSH and CDR2 LQKENI. V dropped 0 bases and J dropped 6; count of bases not matched to a gene: 3. CDR3 nucleotides: TGTGCCAGCTCACCACCGACTAGCGGGAGAGGCAATGAGCAGTTCTTC. This codes for CASSPPTSGRGNEQFF.

The chain uses TRBV5-6 and TRBJ2-3; perhaps TRBD2 as D (6 bases). Trimming cost V 4 bases and J 2 bases, with 17 bases left between them. The CDR3 is 16 amino acids. Germline CDR1 SGHDT, CDR2 YYEEEE. CDR3: CASSALLARDTDTQYF. The CDR3 DNA follows: TGTGCCAGCAGCGCCCTCCTAGCGAGGGACACAGATACGCAGTATTTT.

CDR3 DNA sequence: TGTGCCAGCAGCTTAAGACTAGCTGGCACAGATACGCAGTATTTT. Translating gives CASSLRLAGTDTQYF. J is TRBJ2-3 and V is TRBV7-2; 7 bases align to TRBD2. This CDR3 has 15 residues. Germline loops: CDR1 SGHTA, CDR2 FQGNSA. Trimming at V came to 2 bases and at J to 1 base, leaving 3 bases not matched to a gene.

This clone was recorded only once. The chain employs TRBV6-5 and TRBJ2-2; TRBD1 matches 7 bases. The CDR3 has 14 residues. Germline lookup yields CDR1 MNHEY and CDR2 SVGAGI. V was clipped by 6 bases and J by 5 bases; unmatched bases: 6. CDR3 loop: CASRRQGVTGELFF. Here the CDR3 DNA reads TGTGCCAGCAGAAGACAGGGTGTGACCGGGGAGCTGTTTTTT.

The chain has TRBV7-2 and TRBJ2-1, with TRBD1 matching over 9 bases. The J segment lost 6 bases and the V segment lost 2 bases, leaving 5 bases of the junction unmatched. CDR3 length: 15 amino acids. In germline, CDR1 is SGHTA, CDR2 FQGNSA. The CDR3 DNA reads as TGTGCCAGCAGCTTAAAGACAGGGGGAGGCAATGAGCAGTTCTTC. Protein product: CASSLKTGGGNEQFF.

This chain joins TRBV7-3 and TRBJ2-3; the match to TRBD1 covers 11 bases. V trimming: 4 bases; J trimming: 5 bases; junction bases outside the gene matches: 2. In germline, CDR1 is SGHTA, CDR2 FQGTGA. The CDR3 consists of 14 residues. CDR3 bases: TGTGCCAGCAGCTCCGGGACAGGGGGAGATACGCAGTATTTT. Residues: CASSSGTGGDTQYF.

The CDR3 bases are TGTGCCAGCAGCTTTGACAGGGGCACTGAAGCTTTCTTT. This codes for CASSFDRGTEAFF. The J gene is TRBJ1-1, the V gene TRBV11-3, with 8 bases matching TRBD1. The germline V gene encodes CDR1 SGHNT and CDR2 YENEEA. The V gene end was trimmed by 3 bases and the J gene end by 4 bases; junction bases not matched to a gene: 1. The CDR3 spans 13 residues. Based on the CDR3 plus reference TRBV11-3 and TRBJ1-1, the full variable domain is EAGVVQSPRYKIIEKKQPVAFWCNPISGHNTLYWYLQNLGQGPELLIRYENEEAVDDSQLPKDRFSAERLKGVDSTLKIQPAELGDSAVYLCASSFDRGTEAFFGQGTRLTVV.

V gene TRBV5-1 combines with J gene TRBJ1-2; D unresolved. The germline V gene encodes CDR1 SGHRS and CDR2 YFSETQ. The CDR3 runs to 14 residues. The V end was cut by 0 bases, the J end by 0 bases, with 6 bases between. In nucleotides, the CDR3 is TGCGCCAGCAGCTTGGAACCAGCTAACTATGGCTACACCTTC. Encoded protein: CASSLEPANYGYTF.

V is TRBV4-2 and J is TRBJ1-2, with TRBD1 matching over 7 bases. CDR3 length: 16 residues. V was clipped by 4 bases and J by 0 bases; unmatched bases: 8. The germline V gene encodes CDR1 LGHNA and CDR2 YNFKEQ. CDR3 in amino acids: CASSPSGQAPNYGYTF. The CDR3 region has the DNA TGTGCCAGCAGCCCATCCGGACAGGCCCCTAACTATGGCTACACCTTC.

V is TRBV11-2 and J is TRBJ2-1, with 7 nucleotides matching TRBD1. V shed 1 base and J 15 bases; nucleotides not matched to a gene: 6. This CDR3 has 12 residues. Germline V lookup: CDR1 SGHAT, CDR2 FQNNGV. CDR3 in amino acids: CASSLGGTVTFF. Written as DNA, the CDR3 is TGTGCCAGCAGCTTAGGAGGGACAGTCACGTTCTTC.

This rearrangement joins TRBV27 to TRBJ2-1; 7 bases agree with TRBD1. In germline, CDR1 is MNHEY, CDR2 SMNVEV (reference sequence). The length of the CDR3 is 16 residues. V gave up 4 bases and J gave up 3 bases; unmatched junction bases: 9. The CDR3, as DNA: TGTGCCAGCAGTTCCGGACTGACAGGGAGCTACAATGAGCAGTTCTTC. It is translated as CASSSGLTGSYNEQFF.